This record concerns one TCR beta chain sequence. From germline, CDR1 is GTSNPN and CDR2 SVGIG (reference sequence). The CDR3 extends over 15 amino acids. The V and J ends lost 2 bases and 7 bases, in that order; junction bases with no gene match: 11. These data are taken from a study of blood T cell repertoires in COVID-19. Repertoires were generated with immunoSEQ multiplex PCR, while TCRdb's copy carries only in-frame clones and drops some. This sample has some 50,000 clones, with 78% found just once. V is TRBV30 and J is TRBJ1-5; 7 bases are a match to TRBD1. The source material was peripheral blood. The TCR originated in a human donor in a cohort sampled during active COVID-19. The CDR3, as DNA: TGTGCCTGGAGTATACAGGGGTTGCGGCGGCAGCCCCAGCATTTT. Translated: CAWSIQGLRRQPQHF.